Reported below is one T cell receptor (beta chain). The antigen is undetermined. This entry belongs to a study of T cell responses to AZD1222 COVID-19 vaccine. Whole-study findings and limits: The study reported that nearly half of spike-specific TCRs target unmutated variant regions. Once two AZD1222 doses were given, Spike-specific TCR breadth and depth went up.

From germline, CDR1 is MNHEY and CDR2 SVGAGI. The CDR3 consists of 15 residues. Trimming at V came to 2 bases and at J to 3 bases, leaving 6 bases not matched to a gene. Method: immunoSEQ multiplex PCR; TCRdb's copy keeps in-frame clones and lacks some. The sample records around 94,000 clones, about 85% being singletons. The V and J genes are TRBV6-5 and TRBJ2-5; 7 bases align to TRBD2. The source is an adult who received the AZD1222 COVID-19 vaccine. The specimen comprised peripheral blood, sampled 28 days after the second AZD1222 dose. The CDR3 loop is CASSYKRTSEETQYF. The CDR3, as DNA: TGTGCCAGCAGTTACAAGAGGACTAGTGAAGAGACCCAGTACTTC.